The following is a T cell receptor beta chain sequence with its context. Germline V gene data show CDR1 as MDHEN and CDR2 as SYDVKM. The V segment lost 6 bases and the J segment 1 base; nucleotides outside the gene matches: 4. CDR3 size: 14 residues. This record comes from a study of control samples from healthy donors and cancer patients. Measured with immunoSEQ multiplex PCR; TCRdb has only the in-frame clones, and not every one. The data contain fewer than 200,000 clones, nearly 96% of them singletons. The sample was blood. V is TRBV28 and J is TRBJ1-1; 8 nucleotides match TRBD1. The sequence came from a woman aged 25 to 39 in good health. The DNA of the CDR3 is TGTGCCAGCAGACCCGGACAGGGGAACACTGAAGCTTTCTTT. It is translated as CASRPGQGNTEAFF. The variable domain in full, completed from reference TRBV28 and TRBJ1-1, reads DVKVTQSSRYLVKRTGEKVFLECVQDMDHENMFWYRQDPGLGLRLIYFSYDVKMKEKGDIPEGYSVSREKKERFSLILESASTNQTSMYLCASRPGQGNTEAFFGQGTRLTVV.